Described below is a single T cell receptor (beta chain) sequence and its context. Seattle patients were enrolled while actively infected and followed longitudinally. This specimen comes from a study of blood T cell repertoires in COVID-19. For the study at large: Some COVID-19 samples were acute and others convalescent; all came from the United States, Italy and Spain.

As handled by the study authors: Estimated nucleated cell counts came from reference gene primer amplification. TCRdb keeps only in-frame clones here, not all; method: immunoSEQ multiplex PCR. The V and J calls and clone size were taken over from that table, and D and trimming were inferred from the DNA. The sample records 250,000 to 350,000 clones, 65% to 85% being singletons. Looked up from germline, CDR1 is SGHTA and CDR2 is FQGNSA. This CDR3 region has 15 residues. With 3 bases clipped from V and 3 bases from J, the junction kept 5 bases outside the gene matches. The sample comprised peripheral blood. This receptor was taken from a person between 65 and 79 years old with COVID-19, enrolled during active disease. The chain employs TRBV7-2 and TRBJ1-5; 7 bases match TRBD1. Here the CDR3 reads CASSLFRGINQPQHF. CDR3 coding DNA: TGTGCCAGCAGCTTGTTCAGGGGGATCAATCAGCCCCAGCATTTT.